This TCR beta chain appears in the sequencing data of a study of tumor-infiltrating lymphocytes in primary liver carcinoma. Looking at the study overall: Maximum tumor diameters ranged from roughly 4.2 to 11 cm, stage T1-T3 N0M0.

Each 20-30 mg portion of unsorted bulk tissue served as the source for co-extraction of RNA and DNA. Primary liver carcinoma in the patients was surgically resected. This CDR3 has 14 residues. Trimming at V came to 7 bases and at J to 1 base, leaving 7 bases not matched to a gene. Germline loops: CDR1 SGDLS, CDR2 YYNGEE. Study findings and constraints: Tumors and blood were compared for top-250-clone fraction, and tumors had the significantly higher value (p = 0.039). For tumor-adjacent and tumor-blood pairs, overlap was less than that seen for tumor region pairs.

TCR beta cDNA was prepared out of roughly 490 ng total RNA by means of a constant-region primer. Three nested multiplex PCR rounds of slightly modified ARM-PCR generated TCR beta libraries. A C-beta reverse primer and TRBV1-TRBV30 forward primers served in each of the first two PCR rounds, at approximately 10 cycles apiece. TCRdb redid the calling of the multiplex PCR reads with MiXCR, one entry per CDR3 protein. The table lists 55,000 to 70,000 distinct CDR3 sequences, about two thirds of them singletons. In the case of this clonotype: What it binds is unknown.

This TCR came from a man between 35 and 55 years old with primary liver carcinoma and hepatitis B virus infection. Specimen: liver tumor tissue from sampling region 2. Stated subset: tumor region T2, inferior pole. V usage is TRBV9 and J usage is TRBJ2-7, with TRBD1 identical over 8 bases. As DNA, the CDR3 is TGTGCCAGCTCGGGACAGGTGGGTTCCTACGAGCAGTACTTC. It translates to CASSGQVGSYEQYF.